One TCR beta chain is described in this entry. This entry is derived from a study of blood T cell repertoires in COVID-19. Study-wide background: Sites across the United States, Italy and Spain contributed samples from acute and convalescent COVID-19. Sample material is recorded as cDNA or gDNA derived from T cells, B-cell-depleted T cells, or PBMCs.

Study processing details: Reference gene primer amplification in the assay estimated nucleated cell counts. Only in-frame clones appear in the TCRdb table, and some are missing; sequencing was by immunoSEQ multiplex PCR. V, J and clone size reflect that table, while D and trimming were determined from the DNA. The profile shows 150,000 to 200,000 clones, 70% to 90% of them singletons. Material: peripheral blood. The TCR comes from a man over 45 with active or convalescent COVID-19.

The CDR3 DNA reads TGTGCCAGCAGCGAAGGACAGGGGGCAGGCGAGCAGTACTTC. It translates to CASSEGQGAGEQYF. The rearrangement links TRBV9 to TRBJ2-7, with TRBD1 matching 11 bases. The CDR3 is 14 amino acids. The V gene end was trimmed by 3 bases and the J gene end by 6 bases; junction bases not matched to a gene: 5. The germline gives CDR1 SGDLS, CDR2 YYNGEE.